The 26 T cell receptor beta chains in this list originate from one sample, sequenced in a study of spatial heterogeneity in lung cancer (dated by TCRdb to 2018 to 2020). The meaning of the sample's time point label: sample taken at primary tumor resection. Library prep was done by 5' RACE. Reads for this sample came from a NextSeq 500. TCRdb reran the public reads through fastp at Q25 and MiXCR, keeping productive beta chains. Entries that share a CDR3 protein sequence are merged under the most common genes and DNA. The sample table holds over 50,000 distinct CDR3 sequences, of which approximately 6% were seen once. In total, the top ten clones hold roughly 14% of the sample. The starting material was PBMCs, obtained at surgery. Source of these receptors: a female donor with early-stage non-small cell lung cancer.

The rearrangement joins TRBV5-1 to TRBJ2-7; 7 bases are a match to TRBD1. The CDR3 runs 14 residues. CDR1 is SGHRS and CDR2 is YFSETQ in the germline V gene. V was pared by 1 base and J by 5 bases, with 6 bases of the junction left unmatched. CDR3 residues: CASSLKDRSHEQYF. In DNA, the CDR3 is TGCGCCAGCAGCTTGAAGGACAGGAGCCACGAGCAGTACTTC.

The V gene is TRBV24-1, the J gene TRBJ1-5; 7 nucleotides line up with TRBD1. Per germline, CDR1 KGHDR and CDR2 SFDVKD. The CDR3 consists of 13 residues. V dropped 10 bases and J dropped 6; count of bases not matched to a gene: 8. The CDR3 sequence: CATGQGVGQPQHF. The DNA for the CDR3 is TGTGCCACAGGTCAGGGGGTAGGTCAGCCCCAGCATTTT.

This clonotype was counted ten times or more. The chain joins TRBV12-3 or TRBV12-4 to TRBJ1-2; TRBD1 is a possible D gene (5 bases). This CDR3 comprises 15 residues. The V end was cut by 2 bases, the J end by 4 bases, with 14 bases between. The DNA of the CDR3 is TGTGCCAGCAGTTTAAGCAGGGTCCGCGGCTATGGCTACACCTTC. Its protein product is CASSLSRVRGYGYTF.

This clonotype occurred many times. This chain links TRBV29-1 with TRBJ1-4; tentative D call: TRBD1 (6 bases). CDR3 length equals 14 residues. Per the germline V gene, CDR1 is SQVTM and CDR2 is ANQGSEA. V dropped 4 bases and J dropped 5 bases, with 14 bases sitting between them. DNA of the CDR3: TGCAGCGTTGCTTTACAGGGAGTAAATGAAAAACTGTTTTTT. It specifies CSVALQGVNEKLFF.

CDR3 bases: TGTGCCAGCAGTCCGGACAGAAACTACGAGCAGTACGTC. Translated, it gives CASSPDRNYEQYV. The chain employs TRBV6-1 and TRBJ2-7; D possibly corresponds to TRBD1 (6 bases). The CDR3 consists of 13 residues. From germline, CDR1 is MNHNS and CDR2 SASEGT. The germline V and J ends were trimmed by 5 bases and 3 bases, with 11 bases remaining between them.

J is TRBJ1-4 and V is TRBV5-1; D not resolved. V was shortened by 0 bases and J by 6 bases, with 6 bases between the two germline ends. Germline CDR1 reads SGHRS; CDR2 reads YFSETQ. This CDR3 comprises 13 residues. The CDR3 reads CASSLATDEKLFF. The CDR3 DNA reads TGCGCCAGCAGCTTGGCGACTGATGAAAAACTGTTTTTT.

The chain joins TRBV12-3 or TRBV12-4 to TRBJ1-2; D call uncertain. This CDR3 region has 10 residues. The germline V and J ends were trimmed by 6 bases and 7 bases, with 6 bases remaining between them. The CDR3 loop is CASSFSGYTF. The CDR3 DNA sequence: TGTGCCAGCAGCTTCTCTGGCTACACCTTC.

This rearrangement joins TRBV11-2 to TRBJ2-2; D may be TRBD1 (5 bases). Trimming cost V 3 bases and J 0 bases, with 14 bases left between them. CDR1 and CDR2 from the germline V gene are SGHAT and FQNNGV. The CDR3 length is 17 residues. The CDR3 loop is CASSFPTRASNTGELFF. The DNA of the CDR3 is TGTGCCAGCAGCTTTCCTACCAGGGCCTCGAACACCGGGGAGCTGTTTTTT.

This clonotype was detected many times. The CDR3 loop is CATSPLGWGQPQHF. In DNA form, the CDR3 reads TGTGCCACCAGCCCTCTTGGGTGGGGTCAGCCCCAGCATTTT. The V and J genes are TRBV15 and TRBJ1-5, with D hard to call. Germline CDR1 reads LNHNV; CDR2 reads YYDKDF (reference sequence). The CDR3 is made up of 14 amino acids. V lost 5 bases, J lost 6 bases, and 14 bases lay in between.

This clonotype was seen at least ten times. This chain's CDR3 is CASSSQDLGANVLTF. The CDR3 DNA reads as TGTGCCAGCAGCTCGCAAGATCTCGGGGCCAACGTCCTGACTTTC. This chain uses TRBV7-6 with TRBJ2-6; D gene ambiguous. Between the trimmed V and J ends, which lost 4 bases and 4 bases, there was a span of 11 bases. The CDR3 is made up of 15 amino acids. The germline V gene encodes CDR1 SGHVS and CDR2 FNYEAQ.

This clonotype was recorded a few times. The J gene is TRBJ2-2, the V gene TRBV29-1, with 11 bases matching TRBD2. The CDR3 totals 15 residues. CDR1 is SQVTM, CDR2 ANQGSEA, per germline. V dropped 5 bases and J dropped 2; count of bases not matched to a gene: 4. The CDR3 here is CSVQGTSGNTGELFF. The CDR3 DNA follows: TGCAGCGTTCAAGGGACTAGCGGAAACACCGGGGAGCTGTTTTTT.

In this sample, this clonotype turned up many times. The chain couples TRBV5-4 to TRBJ2-2; D tentatively reads TRBD1 or TRBD2 (5 bases each). The CDR3 consists of 15 residues. Germline loops: CDR1 SGHNT, CDR2 YYREEE (reference sequence). Trimming shortened V by 4 bases and J by 4 bases, and 14 bases separated the two germline ends. The CDR3 is CASSQVWDPTGELFF. The CDR3 nucleotides read TGTGCCAGCAGCCAGGTCTGGGACCCCACCGGGGAGCTGTTTTTT. Together with reference TRBV5-4 and TRBJ2-2, the CDR3 gives the full variable domain: ETGVTQSPTHLIKTRGQQVTLRCSSQSGHNTVSWYQQALGQGPQFIFQYYREEENGRGNFPPRFSGLQFPNYSSELNVNALELDDSALYLCASSQVWDPTGELFFGEGSRLTVL.

The genes are TRBV5-4 and TRBJ2-4; D gene uncertain. Germline-derived CDR1 and CDR2 are SGHNT and YYREEE (reference sequence). This CDR3 spans 14 amino acids. V lost 0 bases and J 5 bases, leaving 9 bases between the germline ends. The CDR3 sequence is CASSLGGRENIQYF. The CDR3 DNA sequence: TGTGCCAGCAGCTTGGGTGGACGCGAAAACATTCAGTACTTC.

V is TRBV6-6 and J is TRBJ2-7; 12 bases map to TRBD1. CDR3 length equals 16 residues. The V and J ends lost 2 bases and 6 bases, in that order; junction bases with no gene match: 8. The germline V gene encodes CDR1 MNHNY and CDR2 SVGAGI (reference sequence). CDR3 residues: CASSYPGTGGAAEQYV. The CDR3 nucleotides are TGTGCCAGCAGTTACCCGGGGACAGGGGGCGCGGCCGAGCAGTACGTC.

This clonotype showed up many times. The J gene is TRBJ1-3, the V gene TRBV20-1, with unresolved D. The CDR3 spans 15 residues. The ends were cut back, 5 bases at V and 0 bases at J, with 14 bases in the middle. Germline V gene data show CDR1 as DFQATT and CDR2 as SNEGSKA (reference sequence). The CDR3 spells CSAPIGSDSGNTIYF. CDR3 sequence (DNA): TGCAGTGCTCCAATCGGGTCCGACTCTGGAAACACCATATATTTT.

The table lists this clonotype with many counts. This sequence joins TRBV30 and TRBJ1-5; D is perhaps TRBD1 (6 bases). Germline-derived CDR1 and CDR2 are GTSNPN and SVGIG (reference sequence). Trimming pared 4 bases from V and 4 bases from J, leaving 14 bases between. The CDR3 runs 14 residues. CDR3 DNA: TGTGCCTGGACCAGGGAGGGGGGTAATCAGCCCCAGCATTTT. Amino acids: CAWTREGGNQPQHF.

This clonotype was counted many times. The rearrangement links TRBV7-3 to TRBJ1-5, with D possibly matching TRBD1 (6 bases). The CDR3 is 14 amino acids. CDR1 and CDR2 (germline): SGHTA, FQGTGA. V was trimmed by 7 bases and J by 4 bases, leaving 14 bases between them. This CDR3 reads CASNRGAGNQPQHF. DNA of the CDR3: TGTGCCAGCAACCGGGGGGCGGGAAATCAGCCCCAGCATTTT. The full variable domain, with the rest looked up from reference TRBV7-3 and TRBJ1-5, is GAGVSQTPSNKVTEKGKYVELRCDPISGHTALYWYRQSLGQGPEFLIYFQGTGAADDSGLPNDRFFAVRPEGSVSTLKIQRTERGDSAVYLCASNRGAGNQPQHFGDGTRLSIL.

In its sample, this clonotype was seen many times. The rearrangement links TRBV11-2 to TRBJ2-3; D is possibly TRBD2 (6 bases). Trimming left V 1 base short and J 2 bases short, with 13 bases between. From germline, CDR1 is SGHAT and CDR2 FQNNGV. This CDR3 spans 16 amino acids. The CDR3 reads CASSLVGSGYTDTQYF. The CDR3 nucleotides read TGTGCCAGCAGCTTAGTTGGTAGCGGCTACACAGATACGCAGTATTTT.

This clonotype has at least ten counts. The V and J genes are TRBV9 and TRBJ2-7; 9 bases align to TRBD2. The CDR3 totals 15 residues. The ends lost 2 bases at V and 4 bases at J; junction bases unmatched: 7. Germline V gene sequence: CDR1 SGDLS, CDR2 YYNGEE. CDR3: CASSVGGRAGYEQYF. For the CDR3, the DNA is TGTGCCAGCAGCGTCGGCGGGAGGGCCGGTTACGAGCAGTACTTC.

CDR3 nucleotides: TGTGCCAGCAGCTTGTCGGGGGGGCAACAGCCCCAGCATTTT. This encodes CASSLSGGQQPQHF. The chain carries TRBV5-6 and TRBJ1-5, with a tentative D call TRBD1 (6 bases). This CDR3 region has 14 residues. CDR1 is SGHDT and CDR2 is YYEEEE in the germline V gene. Trimming removed 1 base from V and 7 bases from J, with 12 bases in between. Looking up the rest from reference TRBV5-6 and TRBJ1-5 gives the full variable domain: DAGVTQSPTHLIKTRGQQVTLRCSPKSGHDTVSWYQQALGQGPQFIFQYYEEEERQRGNFPDRFSGHQFPNYSSELNVNALLLGDSALYLCASSLSGGQQPQHFGDGTRLSIL.

The table lists this clonotype with a few counts. This chain connects TRBV11-3 to TRBJ2-1; D not certain. V lost 3 bases and J 2 bases, leaving 8 bases between the germline ends. Germline V gene data show CDR1 as SGHNT and CDR2 as YENEEA. The CDR3 is made up of 14 amino acids. In nucleotides, the CDR3 is TGTGCCAGCAGCTTGATCACTACCTACAATGAGCAGTTCTTC. Its protein is CASSLITTYNEQFF.

This chain connects TRBV9 to TRBJ2-3; 10 bases align to TRBD1. J lost 5 bases, V lost 0 bases, and 3 bases had no gene match. Germline V gene data show CDR1 as SGDLS and CDR2 as YYNGEE. This CDR3 has 15 amino acids. The CDR3 loop reads CASSVGGQGGDTQYF. The CDR3 coding sequence is TGTGCCAGCAGCGTAGGAGGACAGGGGGGAGATACGCAGTATTTT.

This clonotype was seen at least ten times. The chain recombines TRBV28 with TRBJ1-5, with a tentative D call TRBD1 (5 bases). The V end was cut by 8 bases, the J end by 3 bases, with 17 bases between. The CDR3 covers 15 residues. Germline V gene sequence: CDR1 MDHEN, CDR2 SYDVKM. The DNA for the CDR3 is TGTGCCAGCGAAAGGGGAAGCAGGGCCAATCAGCCCCAGCATTTT. Translated: CASERGSRANQPQHF. Full variable domain (rest looked up from reference TRBV28 and TRBJ1-5): DVKVTQSSRYLVKRTGEKVFLECVQDMDHENMFWYRQDPGLGLRLIYFSYDVKMKEKGDIPEGYSVSREKKERFSLILESASTNQTSMYLCASERGSRANQPQHFGDGTRLSIL.

This clonotype showed up many times. The chain employs TRBV29-1 and TRBJ2-1; 9 positions agree with TRBD2. Trimming at V came to 5 bases and at J to 7 bases, leaving 15 bases not matched to a gene. This CDR3 spans 16 amino acids. Germline CDR1 reads SQVTM; CDR2 reads ANQGSEA. Written as DNA, the CDR3 is TGCAGCGTTTCAAGGGTAGCGGGAGTGGAAAGGAATGAGCAGTTCTTC. Its translation: CSVSRVAGVERNEQFF.

This clonotype appeared a few times. V gene TRBV10-2 combines with J gene TRBJ2-3; the match to TRBD2 covers 9 bases. This CDR3 is 13 amino acids long. Germline lookup yields CDR1 WSHSY and CDR2 SAAADI. The trim removed 7 bases at V and 4 bases at J, leaving 3 bases unmatched. The CDR3 DNA is TGCGCCAGCATGCGGGAGGGGGCAGATACGCAGTATTTT. Its translation is CASMREGADTQYF.

The rearrangement links TRBV7-6 to TRBJ2-2, with TRBD1 identical over 8 bases. CDR1 SGHVS and CDR2 FNYEAQ come from the germline V gene. The CDR3 sequence is 16 residues long. V trimming: 0 bases; J trimming: 7 bases; junction bases outside the gene matches: 7. The chain's CDR3 is CASSLARTGGSGELFF. The CDR3 DNA follows: TGTGCCAGCAGCTTAGCGCGTACAGGGGGAAGCGGGGAGCTGTTTTTT. Based on the CDR3 plus reference TRBV7-6 and TRBJ2-2, the full variable domain is GAGVSQSPRYKVTKRGQDVALRCDPISGHVSLYWYRQALGQGPEFLTYFNYEAQQDKSGLPNDRFSAERPEGSISTLTIQRTEQRDSAMYRCASSLARTGGSGELFFGEGSRLTVL.